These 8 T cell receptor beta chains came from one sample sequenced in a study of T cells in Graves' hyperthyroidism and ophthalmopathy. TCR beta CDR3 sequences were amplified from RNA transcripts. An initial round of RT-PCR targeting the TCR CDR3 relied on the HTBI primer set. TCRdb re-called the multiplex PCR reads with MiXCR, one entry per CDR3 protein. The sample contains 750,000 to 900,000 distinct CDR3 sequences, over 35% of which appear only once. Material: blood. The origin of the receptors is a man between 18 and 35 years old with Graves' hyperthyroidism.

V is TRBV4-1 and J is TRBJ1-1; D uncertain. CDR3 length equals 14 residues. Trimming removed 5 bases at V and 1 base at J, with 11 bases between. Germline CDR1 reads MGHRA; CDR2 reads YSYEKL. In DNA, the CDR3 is TGCGCCAGCAGCGTGTTGGGGTGGAACACTGAAGCTTTCTTT. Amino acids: CASSVLGWNTEAFF.

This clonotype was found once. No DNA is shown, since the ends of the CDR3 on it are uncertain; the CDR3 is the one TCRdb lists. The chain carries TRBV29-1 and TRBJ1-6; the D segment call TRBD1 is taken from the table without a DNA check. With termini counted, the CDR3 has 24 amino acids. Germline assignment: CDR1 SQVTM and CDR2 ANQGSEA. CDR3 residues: CSGRGSAMYLCASFPVRRNSPLHF.

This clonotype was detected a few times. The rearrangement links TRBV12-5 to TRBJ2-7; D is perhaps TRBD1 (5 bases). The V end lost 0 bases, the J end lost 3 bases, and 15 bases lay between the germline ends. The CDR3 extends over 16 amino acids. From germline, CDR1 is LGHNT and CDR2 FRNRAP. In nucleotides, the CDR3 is TGTGCTAGTGGTTTGGTAGTGGCAGGGCGTAACTACGAGCAGTACTTC. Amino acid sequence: CASGLVVAGRNYEQYF.

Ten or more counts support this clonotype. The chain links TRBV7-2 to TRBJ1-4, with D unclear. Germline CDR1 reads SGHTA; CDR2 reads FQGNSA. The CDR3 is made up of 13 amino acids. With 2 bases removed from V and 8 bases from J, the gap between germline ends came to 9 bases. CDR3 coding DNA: TGTGCCAGCAGCTTAAGGGCCGGCGAAAAACTGTTTTTT. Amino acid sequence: CASSLRAGEKLFF.

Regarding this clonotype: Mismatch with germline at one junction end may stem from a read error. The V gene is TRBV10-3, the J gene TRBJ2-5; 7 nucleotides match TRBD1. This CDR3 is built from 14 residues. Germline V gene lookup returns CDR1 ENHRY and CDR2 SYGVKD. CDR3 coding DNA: TGTGCCAGCAGTCCTCGACAGGGTGAGGAGACCCAGTACTTC. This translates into CASSPRQGEETQYF.

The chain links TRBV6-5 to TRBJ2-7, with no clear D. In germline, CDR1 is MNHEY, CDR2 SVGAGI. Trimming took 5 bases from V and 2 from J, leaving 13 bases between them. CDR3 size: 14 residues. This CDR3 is CASSNPRAPYEQYF. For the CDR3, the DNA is TGTGCCAGCAGTAACCCCCGGGCCCCCTACGAGCAGTACTTC.

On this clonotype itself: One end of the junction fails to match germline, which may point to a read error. This chain's CDR3 is CASSQVEGGFNSPLHF. Written as DNA, the CDR3 is TGCGCCAGCAGCCAAGTCGAGGGGGGTTTCAATTCACCCCTCCACTTT. This rearrangement joins TRBV7-2 to TRBJ1-6; a possible D gene is TRBD1 (6 bases). This CDR3 spans 16 amino acids. Germline V gene sequence: CDR1 SGHTA, CDR2 FQGNSA.

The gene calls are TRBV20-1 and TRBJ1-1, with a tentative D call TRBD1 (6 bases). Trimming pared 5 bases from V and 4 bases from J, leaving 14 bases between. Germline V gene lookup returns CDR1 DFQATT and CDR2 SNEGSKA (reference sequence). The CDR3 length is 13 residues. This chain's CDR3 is CSAPRGARTEAFF. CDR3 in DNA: TGCAGTGCTCCTCGGGGGGCGCGCACTGAAGCTTTCTTT.